Shown below are 17 T cell receptor beta chains from a single sample sequenced in a study of blood T cell repertoires in COVID-19. Only in-frame clones appear in the TCRdb table, and some are missing; sequencing was by immunoSEQ multiplex PCR. The profile shows some 490,000 clones, around 85% of them singletons. Material for sequencing was peripheral blood. All receptors come from a human donor in a cohort sampled during active COVID-19.

V is TRBV30 and J is TRBJ1-2; 7 positions match TRBD1. The CDR3 is 13 residues long. The V gene's germline CDR1 is GTSNPN and CDR2 SVGIG (reference sequence). J gave up 4 bases and V 3 bases, and 5 bases lay outside the gene matches. Here the CDR3 reads CAWRRQGSYGYTF. In nucleotides, the CDR3 is TGTGCCTGGAGAAGACAGGGATCCTATGGCTACACCTTC.

The CDR3 sequence: CASSLVSQETQYF. The CDR3 bases are TGTGCCAGCAGCTTGGTGAGCCAAGAGACCCAGTACTTC. V usage is TRBV5-4 and J usage is TRBJ2-5; D not certain. The CDR3 totals 13 residues. Between the trimmed V and J ends, which lost 0 bases and 1 base, there was a span of 4 bases. CDR1 SGHNT and CDR2 YYREEE come from the germline V gene (reference sequence). The full variable domain, completed using reference TRBV5-4 and TRBJ2-5, is ETGVTQSPTHLIKTRGQQVTLRCSSQSGHNTVSWYQQALGQGPQFIFQYYREEENGRGNFPPRFSGLQFPNYSSELNVNALELDDSALYLCASSLVSQETQYFGPGTRLLVL.

V usage is TRBV23-1 and J usage is TRBJ2-3, with D perhaps TRBD2 (5 bases). TRBV23-1 qualifies as an ORF whose function is uncertain. The V gene lost 4 bases and the J gene lost 0 bases, with 8 bases spanning the gap. This CDR3 spans 14 amino acids. CDR3 sequence: CASSLRESTDTQYF. CDR3 coding DNA: TGCGCCAGCAGTCTTAGGGAGAGCACAGATACGCAGTATTTT.

This chain links TRBV7-2 with TRBJ2-1; 10 bases map to TRBD2. The length of the CDR3 is 15 residues. J gave up 13 bases and V 2 bases, and 11 bases lay outside the gene matches. CDR1 and CDR2 (germline): SGHTA, FQGNSA. Here the CDR3 DNA reads TGTGCCAGCAGCTTACAGGCTAGCGGGGGTCGCACACAGTTCTTC. Its translation is CASSLQASGGRTQFF. Filled out from reference TRBV7-2 and TRBJ2-1, the complete variable domain reads GAGVSQSPSNKVTEKGKDVELRCDPISGHTALYWYRQSLGQGLEFLIYFQGNSAPDKSGLPSDRFSAERTGGSVSTLTIQRTQQEDSAVYLCASSLQASGGRTQFFGPGTRLTVL.

The J gene is TRBJ1-3, the V gene TRBV19, with D possibly being TRBD1 (6 bases). This CDR3 has 21 residues. Per the germline V gene, CDR1 is LNHDA and CDR2 is SQIVND (reference sequence). V was trimmed by 10 bases and J by 2 bases, leaving 36 bases between them. The CDR3 DNA is TGTGCCAATAAGGAAGGATTGGTGAGAGGACAGCCTAAGCCGCCTGGAAACACCATATATTTT. Translation: CANKEGLVRGQPKPPGNTIYF.

This clone has just one count. The V and J genes are TRBV11-3 and TRBJ2-1; no firm D call. V was cut by 3 bases and J by 6 bases, with 9 bases left in between. CDR1 is SGHNT, CDR2 YENEEA, per germline. The CDR3 totals 13 residues. The CDR3 is CASSLGTTNEQFF. For the CDR3, the DNA is TGTGCCAGCAGCTTGGGCACGACCAATGAGCAGTTCTTC.

DNA for the CDR3: TGTGCCAGCAGCGTGGACAGAACTAATGAAAAACTGTTTTTT. Residues: CASSVDRTNEKLFF. This chain connects TRBV5-4 to TRBJ1-4; D is possibly TRBD1 (6 bases). Germline values: CDR1 SGHNT, CDR2 YYREEE (reference sequence). The V end lost 4 bases, the J end lost 1 base, and 8 bases lay between the germline ends. The CDR3 spans 14 residues.

This clone was observed a few times. Written as DNA, the CDR3 is TGTGCCAGCACCACCGCGGCAGGGGGGTGGAATGAGCAGTTCTTC. Translation gives CASTTAAGGWNEQFF. V usage is TRBV28 and J usage is TRBJ2-1, with a tentative D call TRBD1 (7 bases). This CDR3 region has 15 residues. Trimming took off 7 bases at V and 7 bases at J, with 20 bases between the two ends. Germline loops: CDR1 MDHEN, CDR2 SYDVKM.

The rearrangement uses TRBV15 and TRBJ1-1, with D hard to call. This CDR3 contains 15 residues. CDR1 is LNHNV and CDR2 is YYDKDF in the germline V gene (reference sequence). V was clipped by 0 bases and J by 0 bases, with 8 bases between them. CDR3 loop: CATSRDISVNTEAFF. CDR3 coding DNA: TGTGCCACCAGCAGAGATATTTCGGTGAACACTGAAGCTTTCTTT.

The chain uses TRBV6-5 and TRBJ1-1; 7 bases agree with TRBD1. Germline CDR1 MNHEY, CDR2 SVGAGI. V shed 5 bases, J shed 6 bases, and the junction held 9 bases outside the gene matches. The CDR3 runs to 14 residues. CDR3 in amino acids: CASSLGQVFSEAFF. In nucleotides, the CDR3 is TGTGCCAGCAGTCTCGGACAGGTTTTTTCTGAAGCTTTCTTT.

In its sample, this clone was seen a few times. The chain is built from TRBV4-1 and TRBJ1-2; D is perhaps TRBD1 (6 bases). The V gene's germline CDR1 is MGHRA and CDR2 YSYEKL. This CDR3 is 15 amino acids long. The germline V and J ends were trimmed by 0 bases and 6 bases, with 14 bases remaining between them. The CDR3 spells CASSQDEGGPNGYTF. The DNA of the CDR3 is TGCGCCAGCAGCCAAGATGAGGGGGGGCCCAATGGCTACACCTTC.

A few counts support this clone. The chain uses TRBV10-2 and TRBJ1-2, with D hard to call. This CDR3 has 15 amino acids. Looked up from germline, CDR1 is WSHSY and CDR2 is SAAADI. V lost 5 bases, J lost 2 bases, and 15 bases lay in between. The CDR3 bases are TGCGCCAGCAGTTTTAACCGGGTCTCGAACTATGGCTACACCTTC. Amino acid sequence: CASSFNRVSNYGYTF.

This chain uses TRBV19 with TRBJ2-3; 11 nucleotides match TRBD1. Germline V gene data show CDR1 as LNHDA and CDR2 as SQIVND (reference sequence). V trimming: 6 bases; J trimming: 5 bases; junction bases outside the gene matches: 13. CDR3 size: 17 residues. CDR3 DNA: TGTGCCAGTAGCAACCCAGGTCGGACAGGGGGCAAAGATACGCAGTATTTT. Protein product: CASSNPGRTGGKDTQYF.

The chain's CDR3 is CASSLKHVDTEAFF. CDR3 in DNA: TGCGCCAGCAGCTTGAAGCATGTGGACACTGAAGCTTTCTTT. The rearrangement uses TRBV5-1 and TRBJ1-1; D call uncertain. V was clipped by 1 base and J by 3 bases, with 10 bases between them. Germline loops: CDR1 SGHRS, CDR2 YFSETQ. The CDR3 is made up of 14 amino acids.

The chain employs TRBV7-7 and TRBJ1-5; 10 bases match TRBD1. CDR1 and CDR2 from the germline V gene are SSHAT and FNYEAQ (reference sequence). The CDR3 extends over 19 amino acids. CDR3 region: CASLNDGTGAPYSNQPQHF. The CDR3 DNA reads TGTGCTAGCCTAAACGACGGGACAGGGGCCCCTTATAGCAATCAGCCCCAGCATTTT.

The rearrangement joins TRBV19 to TRBJ1-5; the match to TRBD1 covers 7 bases. The CDR3 consists of 14 residues. Germline CDR1 reads LNHDA; CDR2 reads SQIVND (reference sequence). Germline trimming cut 3 bases from V and 10 bases from J; bases unmatched to any gene: 9. This CDR3 reads CASSIGDSLRPQHF. The CDR3 nucleotides read TGTGCCAGTAGTATCGGGGACAGCCTCCGACCCCAGCATTTT.

A note on this clone: At one end the junction does not follow the germline gene, possibly because of a read error. The chain is built from TRBV7-7 and TRBJ2-2; 7 nucleotides agree with TRBD2. CDR3 size: 15 residues. From germline, CDR1 is SSHAT and CDR2 FNYEAQ (reference sequence). In nucleotides, the CDR3 is TGTGCTAGCACTCGCCTTGGCGGGAGAACCGGGGAGCTGTTTTTT. Its protein product is CASTRLGGRTGELFF.